Below are 28 T cell receptor beta chains sequenced from a single sample in a study of control samples from healthy donors and cancer patients. TCRdb's table, derived via immunoSEQ multiplex PCR, lists solely in-frame clones and lacks some. The sample lists some 120,000 clones; about 89% were seen once. Sequenced material: blood. These TCRs come from a man aged 55 to 70 in good health.

The genes are TRBV12-3 or TRBV12-4 and TRBJ1-2; no firm D call. The CDR3 totals 13 residues. The V gene lost 0 bases and the J gene lost 8 bases, with 10 bases spanning the gap. CDR3 nucleotides: TGTGCCAGCAGTTTAGCGTACTGGTACGGCTACACCTTC. This codes for CASSLAYWYGYTF.

The chain is built from TRBV6-5 and TRBJ1-6; D remains ambiguous. The CDR3 loop spans 14 amino acids. V was cut by 2 bases and J by 7 bases, with 9 bases left in between. CDR1 and CDR2 from the germline V gene are MNHEY and SVGAGI. CDR3 residues: CASSYAELNSPLHF. The CDR3 DNA is TGTGCCAGCAGTTACGCAGAACTAAATTCACCCCTCCACTTT.

The chain employs TRBV2 and TRBJ2-7; D unresolved. Germline V gene sequence: CDR1 SNHLY, CDR2 FYNNEI. The CDR3 has 14 residues. V lost 0 bases to trimming and J lost 7 bases, with 13 bases between them. As DNA, the CDR3 is TGTGCCAGCAGTGAAGCCAACTTCTTGGAAGAGCAGTACTTC. Protein product: CASSEANFLEEQYF.

CDR3 nucleotide sequence: TGTGCCAGCAGTCTCTACGGGGACTTAAAGGGGCAGTTCTTC. Its translation is CASSLYGDLKGQFF. The chain employs TRBV6-5 and TRBJ2-1; possibly TRBD2 for D (6 bases). The V end was cut by 5 bases, the J end by 12 bases, with 20 bases between. This CDR3 comprises 14 residues. Germline V lookup: CDR1 MNHEY, CDR2 SVGAGI.

The chain carries TRBV5-1 and TRBJ1-1, with D perhaps matching TRBD1 (6 bases). Germline loops: CDR1 SGHRS, CDR2 YFSETQ. Trimming removed 4 bases from V and 0 bases from J, with 13 bases in between. This CDR3 has 15 residues. CDR3: CASSALEGVNTEAFF. The CDR3 nucleotides read TGCGCCAGCAGCGCCCTTGAGGGGGTGAACACTGAAGCTTTCTTT.

The table lists this clone with a count of one. CDR3 protein: CAWSRLAGRDTGELFF. In DNA, the CDR3 is TGTGCCTGGAGCCGACTAGCGGGTAGGGACACCGGGGAGCTGTTTTTT. The chain recombines TRBV30 with TRBJ2-2; TRBD2 matches 10 bases. Losses at the gene ends were 3 bases for V and 3 bases for J; bases not matched to a gene: 7. Germline CDR1 GTSNPN, CDR2 SVGIG (reference sequence). The CDR3 loop spans 16 amino acids.

The chain links TRBV5-4 to TRBJ1-5; TRBD1 agrees at 7 bases. The length of the CDR3 is 16 residues. The germline gives CDR1 SGHNT, CDR2 YYREEE (reference sequence). The V segment lost 0 bases and the J segment 4 bases; nucleotides outside the gene matches: 7. The CDR3 is CASSLGGGTVNQPQHF. The CDR3 DNA is TGTGCCAGCAGCTTGGGAGGGGGCACGGTAAATCAGCCCCAGCATTTT.

This clone has only a few counts. This chain joins TRBV5-1 and TRBJ2-7; D might be TRBD1 (5 bases). Germline CDR1 SGHRS, CDR2 YFSETQ. V was shortened by 0 bases and J by 2 bases, with 21 bases between the two germline ends. This CDR3 spans 18 amino acids. The CDR3 protein is CASSLGVRAGITPYEQYF. In nucleotides, the CDR3 is TGCGCCAGCAGCTTGGGGGTCAGGGCAGGAATTACACCCTACGAGCAGTACTTC.

V is TRBV19 and J is TRBJ2-1, with 8 positions matching TRBD1. Germline loops: CDR1 LNHDA, CDR2 SQIVND (reference sequence). The CDR3 loop spans 13 amino acids. Unmatched junction bases numbered 3, after V lost 5 bases and J lost 6 bases. CDR3 sequence (DNA): TGTGCCAGTAGTGTGGACAGGGTCAATGAGCAGTTCTTC. Its translation: CASSVDRVNEQFF.

J is TRBJ2-3 and V is TRBV9; no firm D call. Germline CDR1 SGDLS, CDR2 YYNGEE. Between the trimmed V and J ends, which lost 6 bases and 6 bases, there was a span of 8 bases. This CDR3 region has 11 residues. CDR3 DNA sequence: TGTGCCAGCAACATGGGCGATACGCAGTATTTT. Translating gives CASNMGDTQYF.

This chain joins TRBV7-2 and TRBJ1-6, with D perhaps matching TRBD1 (6 bases). Trimming shortened V by 5 bases and J by 6 bases, and 14 bases separated the two germline ends. Germline-derived CDR1 and CDR2 are SGHTA and FQGNSA. The CDR3 contains 15 residues. CDR3 residues: CASSPMQGINSPLHF. The CDR3 nucleotides are TGTGCCAGCAGCCCCATGCAGGGGATTAATTCACCCCTCCACTTT.

The rearrangement joins TRBV30 to TRBJ2-1; 11 bases map to TRBD2. Germline V gene sequence: CDR1 GTSNPN, CDR2 SVGIG (reference sequence). The CDR3 contains 14 residues. J was trimmed by 6 bases and V by 4 bases; bases with no gene match: 5. The DNA for the CDR3 is TGTGCCTGGATCGGAACTAGCGGGAGCAATGAGCAGTTCTTC. This codes for CAWIGTSGSNEQFF.

This clone occurred a few times. The V call is TRBV10-1, the J call TRBJ1-1; D unclear. V was cut by 2 bases and J by 1 base, with 8 bases left in between. There are 14 residues in the CDR3. Germline CDR1 reads WNHNN; CDR2 reads SYGVQD (reference sequence). The CDR3 DNA is TGCGCCAGCAGTGAGCAGGCCAAGAACACTGAAGCTTTCTTT. Amino acids: CASSEQAKNTEAFF.

V is TRBV6-2 or TRBV6-3 and J is TRBJ2-5; 11 bases are shared with TRBD1. The CDR3 sequence is 15 residues long. J lost 7 bases, V lost 2 bases, and 6 bases had no gene match. Looked up from germline, CDR1 is MNHEY and CDR2 is SVGEGT. DNA of the CDR3: TGTGCCAGCAGTTACGTCTCGGGACAGGGGGGGACCCAGTACTTC. It is translated as CASSYVSGQGGTQYF.

This sequence joins TRBV2 and TRBJ2-3, with 11 bases fitting TRBD2. CDR3 length: 15 amino acids. In germline, CDR1 is SNHLY, CDR2 FYNNEI. V trimming: 4 bases; J trimming: 2 bases; junction bases outside the gene matches: 2. CDR3 amino acids: CASSGTSGYTDTQYF. CDR3 in DNA: TGTGCCAGCAGTGGGACTAGCGGGTACACAGATACGCAGTATTTT.

The chain's CDR3 is CASSDAEGLNEKLFF. CDR3 DNA sequence: TGTGCCAGCAGTGACGCAGAAGGACTTAATGAAAAACTGTTTTTT. The chain links TRBV28 to TRBJ1-4; D not resolved. The CDR3 length is 15 residues. Trimming stripped 5 bases from V and 4 bases from J, with 14 bases between. Germline CDR1 and CDR2: MDHEN and SYDVKM.

The J gene is TRBJ1-5, the V gene TRBV16, with 11 bases that match TRBD1. The V gene end was trimmed by 4 bases and the J gene end by 1 base; junction bases not matched to a gene: 3. CDR3 length: 16 residues. From germline, CDR1 is KGHSY and CDR2 FQNENV. The CDR3 loop is CASSPRDRGSNQPQHF. CDR3 nucleotide sequence: TGTGCCAGCAGCCCACGGGACAGGGGGAGCAATCAGCCCCAGCATTTT.

The V call is TRBV5-3, the J call TRBJ1-2; D is unresolved. TRBV5-3 is sorted into the ORF group, with uncertain function. V gave up 4 bases and J gave up 8 bases, with 12 bases separating them. The CDR3 extends over 12 amino acids. The CDR3 DNA sequence: TGTGCCAGAAGCCCCCACGGGTTCGGCTACACCTTC. Amino acid sequence: CARSPHGFGYTF.

This rearrangement joins TRBV6-2 or TRBV6-3 to TRBJ2-2; D call uncertain. The CDR3 length is 13 residues. Germline CDR1 MNHEY, CDR2 SVGEGT. V dropped 6 bases and J dropped 9 bases, with 14 bases sitting between them. CDR3 residues: CASSNNGRWELFF. Here the CDR3 DNA reads TGTGCCAGCAGCAACAATGGAAGGTGGGAGCTGTTTTTT.

The count of this clone is one. This sequence joins TRBV5-4 and TRBJ2-5; 9 bases are shared with TRBD1. The germline gives CDR1 SGHNT, CDR2 YYREEE (reference sequence). CDR3 length: 14 amino acids. V lost 4 bases and J lost 5; bases outside the gene matches: 6. The CDR3 sequence: CASSVQGARETQYF. The CDR3 nucleotides are TGTGCCAGCAGCGTACAGGGGGCGAGGGAGACCCAGTACTTC.

The chain combines TRBV20-1 with TRBJ1-1, with 7 bases identical to TRBD1. The CDR3 is made up of 17 amino acids. Germline CDR1 reads DFQATT; CDR2 reads SNEGSKA (reference sequence). Germline trimming cut 3 bases from V and 1 base from J; bases unmatched to any gene: 14. The CDR3 loop is CSASGVITGVWNTEAFF. CDR3 coding DNA: TGCAGTGCTAGTGGGGTGATAACAGGGGTTTGGAACACTGAAGCTTTCTTT.

This clone came up a few times. As DNA, the CDR3 is TGCGCCAGCAGACGTCGACAGGGGCTAGAAAAACTGTTTTTT. This gives the protein CASRRRQGLEKLFF. The chain joins TRBV5-1 to TRBJ1-4, with 8 bases that match TRBD1. Per the germline V gene, CDR1 is SGHRS and CDR2 is YFSETQ. J gave up 8 bases and V 5 bases, and 8 bases lay outside the gene matches. The CDR3 totals 14 residues.

The chain has TRBV19 and TRBJ2-1; either TRBD1 or TRBD2 may supply D (6 bases each). There are 19 residues in the CDR3. Between the trimmed V and J ends, which lost 5 bases and 5 bases, there was a span of 28 bases. In germline, CDR1 is LNHDA, CDR2 SQIVND (reference sequence). CDR3 DNA sequence: TGTGCCAGTAGTTCCCCCCCGGGGGCACTAGTAGGGGTCCACAATGAGCAGTTCTTC. Its protein product is CASSSPPGALVGVHNEQFF.

This sequence joins TRBV19 and TRBJ1-4, with 9 bases matching TRBD1. This CDR3 has 14 amino acids. Unmatched junction bases numbered 9, after V lost 7 bases and J lost 9 bases. CDR1 LNHDA and CDR2 SQIVND come from the germline V gene (reference sequence). Here the CDR3 DNA reads TGTGCCAGTACAGGGACAGGGTCGACCCAAAAACTGTTTTTT. It translates to CASTGTGSTQKLFF.

The chain recombines TRBV28 with TRBJ1-5; a possible D gene is TRBD1 (6 bases). V lost 6 bases, J lost 6 bases, and 15 bases lay in between. The length of the CDR3 is 14 residues. Germline-derived CDR1 and CDR2 are MDHEN and SYDVKM. The CDR3 nucleotides are TGTGCCAGCAGCCTAACGGGGGCCACTCAGCCCCAGCATTTT. Protein product: CASSLTGATQPQHF.

V gene TRBV20-1 combines with J gene TRBJ1-3; a possible D gene is TRBD1 (5 bases). This CDR3 has 14 residues. V lost 3 bases, J lost 2 bases, and 11 bases lay in between. CDR1 and CDR2 (germline): DFQATT, SNEGSKA (reference sequence). CDR3 sequence (DNA): TGCAGTGCTAGTCCCACGGGGGCTGGAAACACCATATATTTT. This codes for CSASPTGAGNTIYF.

The chain is built from TRBV18 and TRBJ1-2; a weak D match, TRBD1 (5 bases). V gave up 2 bases and J gave up 5 bases, with 18 bases separating them. Per germline, CDR1 KGHSH and CDR2 LQKENI. The CDR3 runs to 16 residues. CDR3 DNA sequence: TGTGCCAGCTCACCAGAAGGTGAGGCAGGGAGTTATGGCTACACCTTC. This gives the protein CASSPEGEAGSYGYTF.

V is TRBV2 and J is TRBJ1-5, with TRBD1 matching 7 bases. The CDR3 length is 16 residues. V dropped 7 bases and J dropped 0; count of bases not matched to a gene: 9. Germline CDR1 SNHLY, CDR2 FYNNEI. This CDR3 is CASIRGAPYSNQPQHF. The CDR3 DNA reads TGTGCCAGCATCAGGGGGGCACCTTATAGCAATCAGCCCCAGCATTTT.